Included here is one TCR beta chain sequence, with context. This clone's antigen is unknown. Base qualities were left out, and no much larger clone turns up one base away. The germline V gene (reference sequence) supplies CDR1 DFQATT and CDR2 SNEGSKA. Including the terminal cysteine and phenylalanine, the CDR3 comprises 13 residues. Only the CDR3 DNA is retained, 39 bases long and in frame from the first base. Trimming costs V 3 bases and J 8 bases, and their ends lie 16 bases apart. These data belong to a study of blood T cell repertoires in COVID-19 (dated by TCRdb to the early 2020s). Study-level background: Collaborator samples came from the United States, Italy and Spain and covered acute and convalescent phases of COVID-19. The material from the prospective study consisted of cDNA or gDNA derived from T cells, B-cell-depleted T cells, or PBMCs. The sample metadata nearly always contained a de-identified subject ID, COVID-19 status, age in years and sex. The repertoires were made available in a free public database intended to serve as a resource for research on the immune response to SARS-CoV-2. The samples were drawn from two sources: the first 160 participants of the ongoing ImmuneRACE study, and 1,000 to 1,500 subjects contributed by 6 global collaborators. Deeply sampled blood TCRbeta repertoires from subjects exposed to, actively infected with, or recovered from COVID-19 were included in the dataset. Where HLA class I and class II types were available, the types were taken from metadata supplied by the sample provider, not from assay-based typing. Overall study results and their limits: Clinical and demographic metadata were provided uncurated, with the amount varying by source and participant.

The immunoSEQ Assay, a bias-controlled multiplex PCR, was used to amplify TCRbeta CDR3 regions from genomic DNA. In the authors' own workflow: Nucleated cell counts per sample were estimated from amplification of reference gene primers within the assay. To quantify the absolute abundance of each unique TCRbeta CDR3 rearrangement, sequence reads were collapsed and filtered. For each sample, productive Simpson clonality was calculated by taking the square root of Simpson's diversity index across productive rearrangements. Drawn from immuneACCESS, this table holds only the in-frame rearrangements with V and J called that TCRdb kept. Clones are partly lost; checked studies trace under half to an unresolved V gene and leave the rest unexplained. The V and J calls and clone size were taken over from that table, and D and trimming were inferred from the DNA. This sample lists some 120,000 clones; approximately 82% were detected once. The ten largest clones take up just under 7.5% of the sample.

Collaborating institutions collected whole blood in K2EDTA tubes following their own protocols. For TCRbeta analysis, collaborators shipped samples in one of three forms: frozen whole blood, isolated PBMCs, or DNA extracted from either of those sample types. This TCR came from a man between 65 and 80 years old with active or convalescent COVID-19. Sequencing was carried out using peripheral blood. The sequence is built from TRBV20-1 and TRBJ1-1; the D gene is perhaps TRBD1, from 6 matching bases. The sequenced DNA: TGCAGTGCTAGTCAGGGAGGGGGAGAAGAAGCTTTCTTT. The resulting protein is CSASQGGGEEAFF.